This T cell receptor (beta chain) emerged from a study of CD8 T cells in Susac syndrome. An input of about 0.5 to 1 ug of RNA was subjected to reverse transcription using random hexamers. Amplification of TCR beta CDR3 by immunoSEQ multiplex PCR spanned 54 Vbeta and 13 Jbeta. Each CDR3 protein is one row after TCRdb ran MiXCR on the immunoSEQ multiplex PCR reads. The sample carries a few hundred thousand distinct CDR3 sequences, 95% recorded once. Germline CDR1 and CDR2: SGDLS and YYNGEE. Trimming removed 4 bases at V and 7 bases at J, with 15 bases between. CDR3 length equals 14 residues. The TCR comes from a human donor with multiple sclerosis. The sequenced sample consisted of CD4+ T cells from PBMCs. The gene calls are TRBV9 and TRBJ1-5; D might be TRBD1 (6 bases). The CDR3 nucleotides read TGTGCCAGCAGCCTCGTGGGGGCTGGGCAGCCCCAGCATTTT. Protein: CASSLVGAGQPQHF.